This T cell receptor beta chain derives from a study of blood T cell repertoires in COVID-19. Study at large: Sample material is recorded as cDNA or gDNA derived from T cells, B-cell-depleted T cells, or PBMCs.

The repertoire was sequenced with immunoSEQ multiplex PCR; TCRdb's copy has only in-frame clones and lacks some. Of about 110,000 clones listed, 70% to 90% are singletons. The CDR3 spans 16 residues. V trimming: 4 bases; J trimming: 8 bases; junction bases outside the gene matches: 8. CDR1 is LGHNA and CDR2 is YNFKEQ in the germline V gene. Input material: peripheral blood. This TCR derives from a woman in her 70s who had recovered from COVID-19. This chain uses TRBV4-2 with TRBJ2-1; TRBD2 matches at 13 bases. The CDR3 sequence: CASSPSTSGGAYEQFF. The CDR3 coding sequence is TGTGCCAGCAGCCCGTCCACTAGCGGGGGGGCGTATGAGCAGTTCTTC.